The 17 T cell receptor beta chains listed next were all sequenced from one sample in a study of cytomegalovirus exposure and HLA in healthy donors. The study ran its PCR with 60 Vbeta and 13 Jbeta primers. Assay used: immunoSEQ multiplex PCR; TCRdb lists only in-frame clones, some missing. The repertoire has more than 140,000 clones, about 64% of them found once; the top ten carry 2.5% to 3.5%. Sample: PBMCs. These receptors were obtained from a woman under 40 in good health and CMV-seropositive.

The chain is built from TRBV4-2 and TRBJ2-3; TRBD1 matches at 10 bases. Germline loops: CDR1 LGHNA, CDR2 YNFKEQ. The CDR3 length is 16 residues. Unmatched junction bases numbered 9, after V lost 5 bases and J lost 4 bases. CDR3 coding DNA: TGTGCCAGCAGCGACCCGGGACAGGGGTATTCAGATACGCAGTATTTT. Its protein product is CASSDPGQGYSDTQYF.

This clone was counted between two and nine times. CDR3 in amino acids: CASAREGNQPQHF. The CDR3 DNA reads TGTGCCAGCGCCAGGGAAGGCAATCAGCCCCAGCATTTT. This chain joins TRBV2 and TRBJ1-5, with D perhaps TRBD1 (5 bases). The CDR3 has 13 residues. The V end lost 8 bases, the J end lost 2 bases, and 10 bases lay between the germline ends. In germline, CDR1 is SNHLY, CDR2 FYNNEI.

The J gene is TRBJ2-7, the V gene TRBV7-9; TRBD1 matches 9 bases. J was trimmed by 4 bases and V by 2 bases; bases with no gene match: 6. Germline assignment: CDR1 SEHNR and CDR2 FQNEAQ (reference sequence). The CDR3 is made up of 15 amino acids. The chain's CDR3 is CASSLLGTGSYEQYF. For the CDR3, the DNA is TGTGCCAGCAGCTTACTGGGGACAGGGTCTTACGAGCAGTACTTC.

This chain connects TRBV7-9 to TRBJ2-7, with a possible D match to TRBD2 (5 bases). The germline V gene has CDR1 SEHNR and CDR2 FQNEAQ (reference sequence). Trimming removed 5 bases at V and 5 bases at J, with 19 bases between. The CDR3 spans 15 residues. CDR3 residues: CASSPRALRVNEQYF. The CDR3 region has the DNA TGTGCCAGCAGCCCGCGGGCCTTGAGGGTTAACGAGCAGTACTTC.

V and J are TRBV5-1 and TRBJ1-2, with D tentatively TRBD1 (6 bases). The CDR3 spans 13 residues. V lost 4 bases and J 6 bases, leaving 13 bases between the germline ends. Germline CDR1 SGHRS, CDR2 YFSETQ. The CDR3, as DNA: TGCGCCAGCAGCCCAGGGGAGACGGATGGCTACACCTTC. Its translation is CASSPGETDGYTF.

V is TRBV5-1 and J is TRBJ1-2; 10 bases agree with TRBD1. V trimming: 3 bases; J trimming: 5 bases; junction bases outside the gene matches: 13. The CDR3 is made up of 17 amino acids. Germline V gene lookup returns CDR1 SGHRS and CDR2 YFSETQ. CDR3 residues: CASSWGRQGASKYGYTF. The CDR3 DNA reads as TGCGCCAGCAGCTGGGGGAGACAGGGGGCAAGTAAATATGGCTACACCTTC.

In its sample, this clone was seen once. The V and J genes are TRBV2 and TRBJ1-2; 7 bases are shared with TRBD1. The CDR3 loop spans 10 amino acids. Germline CDR1 reads SNHLY; CDR2 reads FYNNEI. The trim removed 6 bases at V and 8 bases at J, leaving 0 bases unmatched. CDR3 nucleotides: TGTGCCAGCAGGACAGGGGGCTACACCTTC. Its translation: CASRTGGYTF.

This clone was observed a few times. The CDR3 loop is CASSWTSGEEQYF. The DNA of the CDR3 is TGTGCCAGCAGCTGGACTAGCGGGGAAGAGCAGTACTTC. The chain recombines TRBV7-9 with TRBJ2-7, with 12 bases fitting TRBD2. The V and J ends lost 4 bases and 7 bases, in that order; junction bases with no gene match: 2. The CDR3 loop spans 13 amino acids. Germline values: CDR1 SEHNR, CDR2 FQNEAQ (reference sequence).

This clone came up a few times. The chain combines TRBV10-3 with TRBJ2-3; 11 bases are a match to TRBD2. Trimming at V came to 6 bases and at J to 5 bases, leaving 4 bases not matched to a gene. The CDR3 is 14 amino acids. From germline, CDR1 is ENHRY and CDR2 SYGVKD. The CDR3 region has the DNA TGTGCCATCAGCGCGGGGACTAGCGGAGATACGCAGTATTTT. Its protein is CAISAGTSGDTQYF.

This chain connects TRBV4-1 to TRBJ2-7; D is possibly TRBD1 (5 bases). V gave up 0 bases and J gave up 0 bases, with 9 bases separating them. Germline CDR1 is MGHRA and CDR2 is YSYEKL. The CDR3 covers 15 residues. In DNA form, the CDR3 reads TGCGCCAGCAGCCAAGAGAGACAGAGCTCCTACGAGCAGTACTTC. Translated, it gives CASSQERQSSYEQYF.

This clone was counted between two and nine times. The V gene is TRBV9, the J gene TRBJ2-5; tentatively, D is TRBD2 (5 bases). The CDR3 contains 13 residues. Germline values: CDR1 SGDLS, CDR2 YYNGEE. Trimming shortened V by 4 bases and J by 5 bases, and 12 bases separated the two germline ends. The chain's CDR3 is CASSFRPGETQYF. The CDR3, as DNA: TGTGCCAGCAGCTTTCGCCCGGGGGAGACCCAGTACTTC.

V and J are TRBV18 and TRBJ1-2; 10 nucleotides line up with TRBD1. The trim removed 1 base at V and 6 bases at J, leaving 5 bases unmatched. This CDR3 has 15 amino acids. The germline V gene encodes CDR1 KGHSH and CDR2 LQKENI. The CDR3 loop reads CASSPLGQGIDGYTF. DNA for the CDR3: TGTGCCAGCTCACCACTGGGACAGGGGATCGATGGCTACACCTTC.

V and J are TRBV2 and TRBJ2-5, with 8 bases lining up with TRBD1. J gave up 5 bases and V 5 bases, and 4 bases lay outside the gene matches. This CDR3 comprises 13 residues. Germline assignment: CDR1 SNHLY and CDR2 FYNNEI. In DNA form, the CDR3 reads TGTGCCAGCAGTCGGACAGGGAGGGAGACCCAGTACTTC. Translation gives CASSRTGRETQYF.

V and J are TRBV10-2 and TRBJ2-7, with D perhaps TRBD1 (6 bases). Germline V gives CDR1 WSHSY, CDR2 SAAADI. The CDR3 is 14 amino acids. Trimming took 4 bases from V and 2 from J, leaving 12 bases between them. CDR3 protein: CASSAQGFPYEQYF. In DNA form, the CDR3 reads TGCGCCAGCAGTGCACAGGGATTCCCCTACGAGCAGTACTTC.

The V and J genes are TRBV19 and TRBJ2-1; D is unresolved. The CDR3 runs to 16 residues. V shed 5 bases and J shed 4 bases, with 18 bases lying between them. Germline-derived CDR1 and CDR2 are LNHDA and SQIVND (reference sequence). The chain's CDR3 is CASSSRLNTAYNEQFF. The CDR3 DNA follows: TGTGCCAGTAGTTCCCGACTCAACACGGCTTACAATGAGCAGTTCTTC.

The gene calls are TRBV4-1 and TRBJ1-6; 9 nucleotides align to TRBD1. V trimming: 3 bases; J trimming: 0 bases; junction bases outside the gene matches: 12. Germline values: CDR1 MGHRA, CDR2 YSYEKL. This CDR3 has 20 amino acids. The CDR3 region is CASSHMPGQGRPSYNSPLHF. In nucleotides, the CDR3 is TGCGCCAGCAGCCATATGCCAGGACAGGGGCGCCCCTCCTATAATTCACCCCTCCACTTT.

The gene calls are TRBV7-2 and TRBJ1-1; 10 bases map to TRBD1. V was pared by 5 bases and J by 4 bases, with 7 bases of the junction left unmatched. Germline V lookup: CDR1 SGHTA, CDR2 FQGNSA. The CDR3 length is 15 residues. The CDR3 sequence is CASSPRGQGLTEAFF. In DNA form, the CDR3 reads TGTGCCAGCAGCCCAAGGGGACAGGGGCTCACTGAAGCTTTCTTT.